This TCR beta chain derives from a study of T cell repertoires in cytomegalovirus infection. MiXCR, applied by TCRdb to the reads, yields one record per CDR3 protein. The repertoire holds 270,000 or so distinct CDR3 sequences, about a sixth seen once, with approximately 51% in the top ten. The specimen sequenced was CD8+ T cells from PBMCs. The receptor was isolated from a human donor in good health (CMV status not recorded). Some clones in this sample may be carry-over from other donors' samples.

The CDR3 DNA is TGTGCCAGCAGCTTTGGGGGTTCTAACTATGGCTACACCTTC. It encodes CASSFGGSNYGYTF. The gene calls are TRBV7-9 and TRBJ1-2; maybe TRBD1 (5 bases). This CDR3 has 14 amino acids. Deletions cut 3 bases from V and 0 bases from J, with 8 bases between. CDR1 is SEHNR and CDR2 is FQNEAQ in the germline V gene (reference sequence).